The 21 T cell receptor beta chains below were found in one sample sequenced in a study of blood T cell repertoires in COVID-19. Method: immunoSEQ multiplex PCR; TCRdb's copy keeps in-frame clones and lacks some. The data show some 320,000 clones, over 90% seen once. Sequencing was done on a sample of PBMCs or T cells enriched from blood (not recorded which). These receptors were collected from a woman in her 30s who had been exposed to COVID-19.

This chain links TRBV19 with TRBJ1-5; TRBD1 agrees at 7 bases. CDR1 is LNHDA and CDR2 is SQIVND in the germline V gene (reference sequence). J was trimmed by 2 bases and V by 6 bases; bases with no gene match: 4. The CDR3 is 14 residues long. DNA of the CDR3: TGTGCCAGTAGCCTCGGGACAGGCAATCAGCCCCAGCATTTT. Amino acids: CASSLGTGNQPQHF.

Remarks on this clone: A read error may account for a junction end that differs from germline. This chain uses TRBV2 with TRBJ1-4, with 8 bases that match TRBD1. CDR1 is SNHLY and CDR2 is FYNNEI in the germline V gene. The CDR3 covers 11 residues. DNA of the CDR3: TGTGCCAGCAGGGAGGGGGACAGGTTTATTTTT. As protein: CASREGDRFIF.

This clone was counted between two and nine times. The chain combines TRBV5-5 with TRBJ2-7, with D unclear. The V gene's germline CDR1 is SGHKS and CDR2 YYEKEE (reference sequence). The CDR3 has 15 amino acids. V lost 6 bases to trimming and J lost 0 bases, with 16 bases between them. The CDR3 here is CASTVSSGYSYEQYF. CDR3 in DNA: TGTGCCAGCACCGTAAGCTCAGGTTACTCCTACGAGCAGTACTTC. Full variable domain (rest looked up from reference TRBV5-5 and TRBJ2-7): DAGVTQSPTHLIKTRGQQVTLRCSPISGHKSVSWYQQVLGQGPQFIFQYYEKEERGRGNFPDRFSARQFPNYSSELNVNALLLGDSALYLCASTVSSGYSYEQYFGPGTRLTVT.

This sequence joins TRBV13 and TRBJ1-1; 7 positions match TRBD1. Germline V CDR1 and CDR2: PRHDT, FYEKMQ (reference sequence). Trimming at V came to 6 bases and at J to 3 bases, leaving 13 bases not matched to a gene. This CDR3 spans 16 amino acids. DNA for the CDR3: TGTGCCAGCAGTGAAGGGGCGACAGGGTGGGACACTGAAGCTTTCTTT. Translating gives CASSEGATGWDTEAFF.

This chain connects TRBV6-2 or TRBV6-3 to TRBJ2-3; 10 bases align to TRBD2. J gave up 5 bases and V 5 bases, and 10 bases lay outside the gene matches. There are 16 residues in the CDR3. CDR1 MNHEY and CDR2 SVGEGT come from the germline V gene. DNA of the CDR3: TGTGCCAGCAGTCCGCAAGCGGGGGGGCCGGGAGATACGCAGTATTTT. It is translated as CASSPQAGGPGDTQYF.

The rearrangement links TRBV5-1 to TRBJ2-1; D gene unclear. Trimming removed 1 base from V and 3 bases from J, with 5 bases in between. Germline values: CDR1 SGHRS, CDR2 YFSETQ. The CDR3 is 13 amino acids. The DNA of the CDR3 is TGCGCCAGCAGCTTGAACGGCTACAATGAGCAGTTCTTC. It translates to CASSLNGYNEQFF. Together with reference TRBV5-1 and TRBJ2-1, the CDR3 gives the full variable domain: KAGVTQTPRYLIKTRGQQVTLSCSPISGHRSVSWYQQTPGQGLQFLFEYFSETQRNKGNFPGRFSGRQFSNSRSEMNVSTLELGDSALYLCASSLNGYNEQFFGPGTRLTVL.

The chain combines TRBV4-1 with TRBJ2-5, with 8 bases matching TRBD2. V shed 4 bases and J 5 bases; nucleotides not matched to a gene: 9. The CDR3 contains 15 residues. Germline CDR1 MGHRA, CDR2 YSYEKL. Written as DNA, the CDR3 is TGCGCCAGCAGCCCGGGACTAGTCGCGGGTGAGACCCAGTACTTC. Amino acid sequence: CASSPGLVAGETQYF.

This chain connects TRBV30 to TRBJ1-6; D possibly corresponds to TRBD1 (5 bases). CDR3 size: 13 residues. With 3 bases removed from V and 9 bases from J, the gap between germline ends came to 12 bases. Germline CDR1 GTSNPN, CDR2 SVGIG (reference sequence). CDR3 in DNA: TGTGCCTGGAGGGGGCAGGGTGGTTCACCCCTCCACTTT. Protein: CAWRGQGGSPLHF.

This rearrangement joins TRBV21-1 to TRBJ2-1; TRBD2 reflects the table's D call only, with no check against the DNA. TRBV21-1 is designated a pseudogene. The CDR3 runs to 16 residues. The CDR3: CASSKDKAGGYNEQFF. DNA for the CDR3: TGTGCCAGCAGCAAAGATAAAGCGGGGGGGTACAATGAGCAGTTCTTC.

This sequence joins TRBV5-6 and TRBJ1-2; the D gene is possibly TRBD1 (5 bases). The CDR3 extends over 15 amino acids. CDR1 is SGHDT, CDR2 YYEEEE, per germline. V lost 0 bases to trimming and J lost 4 bases, with 13 bases between them. CDR3 loop: CASSLAPGGPYGYTF. The CDR3 region has the DNA TGTGCCAGCAGCTTGGCCCCGGGGGGACCCTATGGCTACACCTTC.

The chain joins TRBV18 to TRBJ1-1; 7 bases map to TRBD1. This CDR3 contains 16 residues. CDR1 and CDR2 from the germline V gene are KGHSH and LQKENI. V lost 1 base, J lost 8 bases, and 13 bases stayed unmatched. CDR3 residues: CASSPRYRQGPAEAFF. The DNA of the CDR3 is TGTGCCAGCTCACCACGTTACCGACAGGGCCCGGCCGAAGCTTTCTTT.

V gene TRBV18 combines with J gene TRBJ1-3, with D hard to call. There are 16 residues in the CDR3. Between the trimmed V and J ends, which lost 6 bases and 0 bases, there was a span of 15 bases. Germline V lookup: CDR1 KGHSH, CDR2 LQKENI. Here the CDR3 DNA reads TGTGCCAGCTCCCAAGAGGCGGGGATCTCTGGAAACACCATATATTTT. Its protein is CASSQEAGISGNTIYF.

Concerning this clone: The conserved phenylalanine or tryptophan is not found at the CDR3 terminus, so this likely reflects a read error. The DNA is omitted, as the CDR3 cannot be located on it reliably, and the CDR3 follows TCRdb's listing. The chain recombines TRBV21-1 with TRBJ2-3; the D call in the table, TRBD1, was not verified against the DNA. TRBV21-1 is reported as a pseudogene. The CDR3 length equals 13 residues, ends included. CDR3: CASSKAPGDRGIP.

The rearrangement joins TRBV9 to TRBJ2-7; possibly TRBD2 for D (6 bases). The CDR3 extends over 16 amino acids. Between the trimmed V and J ends, which lost 0 bases and 9 bases, there was a span of 22 bases. Germline-derived CDR1 and CDR2 are SGDLS and YYNGEE. The CDR3 DNA follows: TGTGCCAGCAGCGTAGAACCGGGGCCCGGAGGGAACGGGCAGTACTTC. Its protein product is CASSVEPGPGGNGQYF.

This clone was recorded only once. The J gene is TRBJ1-1, the V gene TRBV19; 8 bases align to TRBD1. There are 16 residues in the CDR3. Trimming at V came to 2 bases and at J to 11 bases, leaving 16 bases not matched to a gene. CDR1 and CDR2 (germline): LNHDA, SQIVND (reference sequence). CDR3 protein: CASSIKGGRGPRRAFF. Here the CDR3 DNA reads TGTGCCAGTAGTATAAAGGGGGGCAGGGGGCCGCGGCGGGCTTTCTTT.

This sequence joins TRBV28 and TRBJ2-7; 9 nucleotides line up with TRBD1. Trimming at V came to 4 bases and at J to 2 bases, leaving 3 bases not matched to a gene. The germline V gene has CDR1 MDHEN and CDR2 SYDVKM. This CDR3 comprises 14 residues. CDR3 sequence reads: CASSSTGGPYEQYF. Written as DNA, the CDR3 is TGTGCCAGCAGTTCTACAGGGGGCCCCTACGAGCAGTACTTC. Full variable domain (missing parts from reference TRBV28 and TRBJ2-7): DVKVTQSSRYLVKRTGEKVFLECVQDMDHENMFWYRQDPGLGLRLIYFSYDVKMKEKGDIPEGYSVSREKKERFSLILESASTNQTSMYLCASSSTGGPYEQYFGPGTRLTVT.

The rearrangement joins TRBV24-1 to TRBJ1-3; no firm D call. The CDR3 is 14 residues long. From germline, CDR1 is KGHDR and CDR2 SFDVKD. Trimming shortened V by 1 base and J by 0 bases, and 3 bases separated the two germline ends. This chain's CDR3 is CATSDFRSGNTIYF. CDR3 DNA: TGTGCCACCAGTGATTTCCGCTCTGGAAACACCATATATTTT.

This chain joins TRBV25-1 and TRBJ1-5, with D maybe TRBD1 (6 bases). The germline CDR1 and CDR2 sequences are MGHDK and SYGVNS. Trimming took off 4 bases at V and 6 bases at J, with 10 bases between the two ends. This CDR3 is 13 amino acids long. The chain's CDR3 is CASSASGAQPQHF. The CDR3 nucleotides read TGTGCCAGCAGTGCGTCAGGGGCTCAGCCCCAGCATTTT. Full variable domain (missing parts from reference TRBV25-1 and TRBJ1-5): EADIYQTPRYLVIGTGKKITLECSQTMGHDKMYWYQQDPGMELHLIHYSYGVNSTEKGDLSSESTVSRIRTEHFPLTLESARPSHTSQYLCASSASGAQPQHFGDGTRLSIL.

The chain carries TRBV18 and TRBJ1-2; 9 nucleotides match TRBD1. Germline assignment: CDR1 KGHSH and CDR2 LQKENI. The V gene end was trimmed by 3 bases and the J gene end by 5 bases; junction bases not matched to a gene: 7. The CDR3 totals 15 residues. CDR3 bases: TGTGCCAGCTCACCGACCCCCGGGACAGGGTATGGCTACACCTTC. This gives the protein CASSPTPGTGYGYTF.

This chain uses TRBV30 with TRBJ1-1, with TRBD1 identical over 8 bases. Germline-derived CDR1 and CDR2 are GTSNPN and SVGIG (reference sequence). This CDR3 has 14 amino acids. Trimming at V came to 2 bases and at J to 5 bases, leaving 7 bases not matched to a gene. The CDR3 DNA is TGTGCCTGGAGTACCGGACAGGGCGGGACTGAAGCTTTCTTT. It encodes CAWSTGQGGTEAFF.

CDR3 bases: TGCGCCAGCAGCCTTGACGGGATCTATGGCTACACCTTC. Translation: CASSLDGIYGYTF. The chain is built from TRBV5-1 and TRBJ1-2; D call uncertain. The CDR3 is made up of 13 amino acids. Trimming shortened V by 4 bases and J by 4 bases, and 11 bases separated the two germline ends. Germline CDR1 and CDR2: SGHRS and YFSETQ. Supplemented by reference TRBV5-1 and TRBJ1-2, the full variable domain reads KAGVTQTPRYLIKTRGQQVTLSCSPISGHRSVSWYQQTPGQGLQFLFEYFSETQRNKGNFPGRFSGRQFSNSRSEMNVSTLELGDSALYLCASSLDGIYGYTFGSGTRLTVV.